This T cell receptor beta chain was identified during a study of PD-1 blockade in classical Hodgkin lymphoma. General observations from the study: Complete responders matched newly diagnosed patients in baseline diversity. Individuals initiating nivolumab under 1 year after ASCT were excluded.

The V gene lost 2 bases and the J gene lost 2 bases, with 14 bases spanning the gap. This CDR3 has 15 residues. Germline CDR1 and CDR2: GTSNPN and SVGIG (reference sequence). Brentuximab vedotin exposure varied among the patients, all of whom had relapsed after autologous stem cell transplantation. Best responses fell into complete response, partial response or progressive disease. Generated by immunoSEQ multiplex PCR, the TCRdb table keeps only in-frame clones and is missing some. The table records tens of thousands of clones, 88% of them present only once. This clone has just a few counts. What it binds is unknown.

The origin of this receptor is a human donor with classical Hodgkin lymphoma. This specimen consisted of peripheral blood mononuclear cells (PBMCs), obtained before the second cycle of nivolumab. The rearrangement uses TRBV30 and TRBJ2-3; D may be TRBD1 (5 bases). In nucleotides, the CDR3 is TGTGCCTGGAGTCGGGCAGGGTCTGACACAGATACGCAGTATTTT. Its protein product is CAWSRAGSDTDTQYF. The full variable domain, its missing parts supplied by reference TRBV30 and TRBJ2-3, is SQTIHQWPATLVQPVGSPLSLECTVEGTSNPNLYWYRQAAGRGLQLLFYSVGIGQISSEVPQNLSASRPQDRQFILSSKKLLLSDSGFYLCAWSRAGSDTDTQYFGPGTRLTVL.